The TCR beta chain under discussion was sequenced for a study of tumour-infiltrating T cells in Burkitt lymphoma. Across the study: Overall and progression-free survival were predicted by productive clonality.

Trimming stripped 6 bases from V and 0 bases from J, with 8 bases between. The CDR3 loop spans 13 amino acids. Germline lookup yields CDR1 ENHRY and CDR2 SYGVKD. Sequenced by immunoSEQ multiplex PCR; TCRdb stores in-frame clones only, minus some. The data hold some 2,500 clones, with around 83% observed a single time. The V gene is TRBV10-3, the J gene TRBJ1-1, with D possibly TRBD1 on 6 matching bases. The sample taken for sequencing was tumor tissue. The receptor comes from a human donor with diffuse large B-cell lymphoma. The CDR3 DNA is TGTGCCATCAGCCGGGACATGAACACTGAAGCTTTCTTT. Its protein product is CAISRDMNTEAFF.